These T cell receptor beta chains were read from a single sample in a study of siplizumab effects on memory and regulatory T cells. Here immunoSEQ multiplex PCR was the method, and the copy in TCRdb shows in-frame clones only, minus some. The table lists 90,000 to 150,000 clones, over 85% of them singletons, with 0.16% in the top ten. Sequenced: non-Treg CD4+ T cells sorted from blood. The receptors come from a human donor in good health. The CDR3 runs from the conserved cysteine through the conserved F or W.

j_call v_call cdr3_aa
TRBJ2-2 TRBV27 CASKGLAGGPGTGELFF
TRBJ1-1 TRBV6-1 CASSELYRNTEAFF
TRBJ2-2 TRBV9 CASSSPQMPANTGELFF
TRBJ2-7 TRBV7-2 CASSLVRDRAYEQYF
TRBJ1-1 TRBV7-3 CASSRTQGNTEAFF
TRBJ1-2 TRBV7-9 CASSLVGQRGYTF
TRBJ1-2 TRBV18 CASSPKQGDNYGYTF
TRBJ1-6 TRBV28 CASSSHGQYNSPLHF
TRBJ1-4 TRBV4-2 CASSQAAAGGDEKLFF
TRBJ2-3 TRBV5-1 CASRSAQGKGTDTQYF
TRBJ2-2 TRBV5-6 CASSLLGMNTGELFF
TRBJ2-2 TRBV5-8 CASSTDRGRTGELFF
TRBJ2-1 TRBV5-1 CASTLSSSIYNEQFF
TRBJ2-7 TRBV5-4 CASSLPGPYEQYF
TRBJ2-7 TRBV27 CASSVTLGFSYEQYF
TRBJ1-5 TRBV19 CASLTGERSNQPQHF